This passage covers 23 T cell receptor beta chains from one sample sequenced in a study of yellow fever vaccine responses in identical twins. TCRdb recomputed calls from the RT-PCR reads with MiXCR, one row per CDR3 protein. The sample yields several thousand distinct CDR3 sequences, 86% seen once. Sequences were derived from T cells from blood (PBMCs), unsorted or a sorted subset (not recorded which), sampled before or after yellow fever vaccination (not recorded which). These receptors were taken from a woman between 18 and 29 years old who received the yellow fever vaccine.

The chain joins TRBV7-3 to TRBJ1-5, with no clear D. CDR3 length: 12 residues. V lost 3 bases and J lost 5, with 5 bases in between. The germline gives CDR1 SGHTA, CDR2 FQGTGA. CDR3 loop: CASSFSDQPQHF. In nucleotides, the CDR3 is TGTGCCAGCAGCTTTTCCGATCAGCCCCAGCATTTT.

This rearrangement joins TRBV29-1 to TRBJ2-5; 7 bases match TRBD1. Losses at the gene ends were 6 bases for V and 2 bases for J; bases not matched to a gene: 6. CDR1 and CDR2 (germline): SQVTM, ANQGSEA. The CDR3 runs to 13 residues. CDR3 residues: CSVRTGLQETQYF. DNA of the CDR3: TGCAGCGTCCGGACAGGCCTACAAGAGACCCAGTACTTC.

This chain uses TRBV11-1 with TRBJ2-3; D might be TRBD2 (5 bases). From germline, CDR1 is SGHAT and CDR2 FQDESV (reference sequence). The CDR3 length is 13 residues. Trimming removed 4 bases at V and 5 bases at J, with 10 bases between. The CDR3 bases are TGTGCCAGCAGCTGGACCCGGGGAGATACGCAGTATTTT. Its protein product is CASSWTRGDTQYF.

The chain couples TRBV29-1 to TRBJ2-1; D ambiguous. This CDR3 has 10 residues. Looked up from germline, CDR1 is SQVTM and CDR2 is ANQGSEA. The V end lost 4 bases, the J end lost 7 bases, and 5 bases lay between the germline ends. CDR3 coding DNA: TGCAGCGTTGCTTGGAATGAGCAGTTCTTC. Translating gives CSVAWNEQFF.

This chain links TRBV11-3 with TRBJ2-5; D is uncertain. Germline CDR1 SGHNT, CDR2 YENEEA. This CDR3 region has 12 residues. Trimming cost V 3 bases and J 5 bases, with 7 bases left between them. DNA for the CDR3: TGTGCCAGCAGCTTCTCGTCGGAGACCCAGTACTTC. It specifies CASSFSSETQYF.

This clonotype was seen only a few times. The chain uses TRBV11-1 and TRBJ1-4; D not certain. In germline, CDR1 is SGHAT, CDR2 FQDESV (reference sequence). V gave up 1 base and J gave up 0 bases, with 12 bases separating them. The CDR3 extends over 17 amino acids. The CDR3 bases are TGTGCCAGCAGCTTAGTTTCTACAGCCACAACTAATGAAAAACTGTTTTTT. It translates to CASSLVSTATTNEKLFF.

This clonotype was detected once. The chain has TRBV12-3 or TRBV12-4 and TRBJ2-4; a weak D match, TRBD1 (7 bases). This CDR3 spans 16 amino acids. Trimming removed 2 bases at V and 2 bases at J, with 13 bases between. The CDR3 is CASSLSQGGSKNIQYF. CDR3 nucleotides: TGTGCCAGCAGTTTAAGCCAGGGGGGTTCCAAAAACATTCAGTACTTC.

V usage is TRBV2 and J usage is TRBJ2-5; 7 positions match TRBD1. This CDR3 is built from 13 residues. Trimming cost V 5 bases and J 4 bases; bases outside gene matches: 4. Germline V lookup: CDR1 SNHLY, CDR2 FYNNEI. The CDR3 DNA sequence: TGTGCCAGCAGTCCCCCAGGGGGAGAGACCCAGTACTTC. Translation: CASSPPGGETQYF.

This sequence joins TRBV5-1 and TRBJ2-3; tentatively, D is TRBD2 (6 bases). The germline CDR1 and CDR2 sequences are SGHRS and YFSETQ. The CDR3 consists of 15 residues. The ends were cut back, 4 bases at V and 6 bases at J, with 18 bases in the middle. The DNA of the CDR3 is TGCGCCAGCAGCCGCGGGGACTCAATCTACGATACGCAGTATTTT. Its protein product is CASSRGDSIYDTQYF.

The J gene is TRBJ2-1, the V gene TRBV6-4; tentative D call: TRBD1 (8 bases). Looked up from germline, CDR1 is MRHNA and CDR2 is SNTAGT. V dropped 5 bases and J dropped 6 bases, with 17 bases sitting between them. This CDR3 has 15 amino acids. CDR3 in amino acids: CASSPRTGRVNEQFF. CDR3 in DNA: TGTGCCAGCAGTCCCCGGACAGGGAGGGTCAATGAGCAGTTCTTC.

The V and J genes are TRBV11-2 and TRBJ2-1; TRBD2 agrees at 8 bases. This CDR3 region has 14 residues. V was clipped by 5 bases and J by 2 bases; unmatched bases: 2. CDR1 is SGHAT and CDR2 is FQNNGV in the germline V gene. The CDR3 sequence: CASSKGLAYNEQFF. As DNA, the CDR3 is TGTGCCAGCAGCAAGGGACTAGCCTACAATGAGCAGTTCTTC.

The V and J genes are TRBV11-2 and TRBJ2-7; D is unresolved. Between the trimmed V and J ends, which lost 5 bases and 7 bases, there was a span of 15 bases. The CDR3 loop spans 13 amino acids. The germline V gene encodes CDR1 SGHAT and CDR2 FQNNGV. The CDR3 sequence: CASSRRTDLEQYF. The DNA for the CDR3 is TGTGCCAGCAGCAGAAGGACGGACCTGGAGCAGTACTTC. Using reference TRBV11-2 and TRBJ2-7 for the parts outside the CDR3, the full variable domain is EAGVAQSPRYKIIEKRQSVAFWCNPISGHATLYWYQQILGQGPKLLIQFQNNGVVDDSQLPKDRFSAERLKGVDSTLKIQPAKLEDSAVYLCASSRRTDLEQYFGPGTRLTVT.

The chain links TRBV18 to TRBJ2-3; no clear D. The CDR3 runs 11 residues. The germline CDR1 and CDR2 sequences are KGHSH and LQKENI. Trimming pared 3 bases from V and 5 bases from J, leaving 3 bases between. In DNA form, the CDR3 reads TGTGCCAGCTCACCGGGAGATACGCAGTATTTT. It is translated as CASSPGDTQYF.

The J gene is TRBJ2-7, the V gene TRBV11-2, with D possibly TRBD1 on 5 matching bases. V shed 3 bases and J shed 5 bases, with 23 bases lying between them. The CDR3 has 17 amino acids. Germline V CDR1 and CDR2: SGHAT, FQNNGV. The CDR3 DNA sequence: TGTGCCAGCAGCTTTCCCTACAGGACACGCTCAAGTAACGAGCAGTACTTC. This encodes CASSFPYRTRSSNEQYF.

In this sample, this clonotype turned up once. This chain joins TRBV11-3 and TRBJ1-2, with 8 positions matching TRBD1. Germline CDR1 SGHNT, CDR2 YENEEA. V shed 4 bases and J 6 bases; nucleotides not matched to a gene: 13. This CDR3 spans 16 amino acids. As DNA, the CDR3 is TGTGCCAGCAGCTCCCTCCGACAGGGGTTTTTGAATGGCTACACCTTC. The encoded protein is CASSSLRQGFLNGYTF.

The V call is TRBV19, the J call TRBJ1-5; 10 positions agree with TRBD1. This CDR3 has 15 amino acids. CDR1 and CDR2 from the germline V gene are LNHDA and SQIVND (reference sequence). The J segment lost 6 bases and the V segment lost 3 bases, leaving 5 bases of the junction unmatched. The CDR3, as DNA: TGTGCCAGTAGTATCTCGACAGGGGGCGGTCAGCCCCAGCATTTT. Translation gives CASSISTGGGQPQHF.

V and J are TRBV28 and TRBJ2-1; D call uncertain. The V end lost 2 bases, the J end lost 2 bases, and 10 bases lay between the germline ends. The CDR3 totals 15 residues. Germline CDR1 reads MDHEN; CDR2 reads SYDVKM. The CDR3 region is CASSLIGGPYNEQFF. The CDR3 region has the DNA TGTGCCAGCAGTTTAATTGGCGGACCCTACAATGAGCAGTTCTTC.

This chain uses TRBV12-3 or TRBV12-4 with TRBJ2-2; D gene unclear. CDR3 length: 12 amino acids. V was pared by 5 bases and J by 3 bases, with 4 bases between. CDR3 amino acids: CASSPHTGELFF. The CDR3 DNA sequence: TGTGCCAGCAGTCCCCACACCGGGGAGCTGTTTTTT.

This chain joins TRBV11-1 and TRBJ2-1; 10 nucleotides line up with TRBD2. After removal of 4 bases from V and 3 bases from J, the junction contained 3 bases not matched to a gene. Per germline, CDR1 SGHAT and CDR2 FQDESV (reference sequence). The CDR3 consists of 15 residues. The CDR3 region is CASSSSGRIYNEQFF. CDR3 in DNA: TGTGCCAGCAGCTCTAGCGGGAGAATCTACAATGAGCAGTTCTTC.

CDR3 coding DNA: TGTGCCAGCAGCACCCTAGAGGGCAATGAGCAGTTCTTC. It encodes CASSTLEGNEQFF. The chain recombines TRBV5-4 with TRBJ2-1; perhaps TRBD2 as D (5 bases). In germline, CDR1 is SGHNT, CDR2 YYREEE (reference sequence). The CDR3 has 13 amino acids. V dropped 4 bases and J dropped 6 bases, with 11 bases sitting between them.

This clonotype was seen a single time. The chain employs TRBV7-6 and TRBJ2-7; D not resolved. Germline assignment: CDR1 SGHVS and CDR2 FNYEAQ. CDR3 length: 13 amino acids. V lost 5 bases to trimming and J lost 3 bases, with 11 bases between them. CDR3 sequence: CASSRGKGYEQYF. The CDR3 nucleotides read TGTGCCAGCAGCCGCGGTAAGGGCTACGAGCAGTACTTC.

This sequence joins TRBV29-1 and TRBJ2-1; 7 bases are shared with TRBD1. This CDR3 has 13 amino acids. V shed 1 base and J 4 bases; nucleotides not matched to a gene: 1. Germline-derived CDR1 and CDR2 are SQVTM and ANQGSEA. The CDR3: CSVEGQGYNEQFF. The DNA of the CDR3 is TGCAGCGTTGAAGGACAGGGATACAATGAGCAGTTCTTC.

This clonotype was observed a single time. This chain uses TRBV4-2 with TRBJ2-7; D is undetermined. The CDR3 totals 14 residues. Germline loops: CDR1 LGHNA, CDR2 YNFKEQ. The V gene lost 0 bases and the J gene lost 0 bases, with 6 bases spanning the gap. The CDR3 DNA is TGTGCCAGCAGCCAAGACACCTCCTCCTACGAGCAGTACTTC. It specifies CASSQDTSSYEQYF.